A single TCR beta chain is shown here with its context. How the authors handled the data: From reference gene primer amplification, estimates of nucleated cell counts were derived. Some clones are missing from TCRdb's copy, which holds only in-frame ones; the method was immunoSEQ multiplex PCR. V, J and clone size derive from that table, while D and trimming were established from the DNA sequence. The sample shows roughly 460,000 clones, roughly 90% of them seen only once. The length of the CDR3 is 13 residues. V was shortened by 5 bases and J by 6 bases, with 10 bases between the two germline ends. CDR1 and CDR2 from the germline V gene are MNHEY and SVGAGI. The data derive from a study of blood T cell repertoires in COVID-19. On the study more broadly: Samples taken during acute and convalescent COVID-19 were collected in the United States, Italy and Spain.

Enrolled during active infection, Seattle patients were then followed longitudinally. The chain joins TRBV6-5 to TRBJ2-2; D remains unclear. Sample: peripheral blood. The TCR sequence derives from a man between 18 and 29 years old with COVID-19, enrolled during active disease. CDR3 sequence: CASSPGSSGELFF. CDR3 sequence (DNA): TGTGCCAGCAGTCCTGGCAGTTCCGGGGAGCTGTTTTTT.